A selection of T cell receptor beta chains follows, all from one sample in a study of shared clonotypes between healthy human individuals. Data came from immunoSEQ multiplex PCR; TCRdb stores just in-frame clones and leaves some out. The table has roughly 110,000 clones, under 70% seen once; the top ten hold 24%. The sequenced sample consisted of memory CD8+ T cells sorted from blood. The receptors here all came from a woman in her 30s in good health. CDR3s include the opening cysteine and the closing phenylalanine or tryptophan. A D gene is named only where the DNA matches it firmly. The size entry is marked missing in some rows and otherwise reads once, few, many or a size class.

>TRBJ2-3|medium-sized|TRBV5-1|.
CASSFSSTDTQYF
TGCGCCAGCAGCTTTAGCAGCACAGATACGCAGTATTTT
>TRBJ2-7|.|TRBV10-3|TRBD2
CAIRREGSYEQYF
TGTGCCATCAGAAGGGAGGGGTCCTACGAGCAGTACTTC
>TRBJ2-7|.|TRBV21-1|.
CASRKGVAGCYEQYF
TGTGCCAGCAGGAAAGGCGTAGCGGGTTGCTACGAGCAGTACTTC
>TRBJ2-1|.|TRBV9|.
CASSVGGGSGEQFF
TGTGCCAGCAGCGTAGGGGGCGGGTCGGGTGAGCAGTTCTTC
>TRBJ2-5|.|TRBV5-1|TRBD1
CASSPDRGRKEETQYF
TGCGCCAGCAGCCCGGACAGGGGCCGGAAGGAAGAGACCCAGTACTTC
>TRBJ2-6|many|TRBV15|TRBD1
CATSRKQGTGANVLTF
TGTGCCACCAGCAGAAAACAGGGGACTGGGGCCAACGTCCTGACTTTC
>TRBJ2-3|once|TRBV4-1|TRBD2
CASSQELISGRRADTQYF
TGCGCCAGCAGCCAAGAATTAATTAGCGGGAGACGGGCAGATACGCAGTATTTT
>TRBJ2-6|.|TRBV7-9|TRBD1
CASSSLRGQGSGANVLTF
TGTGCCAGCAGCTCCCTCCGGGGACAGGGCTCTGGGGCCAACGTCCTGACTTTC
>TRBJ2-2|few|TRBV11-2|.
CASSLVGKHTGELFF
TGTGCCAGCAGCTTAGTAGGCAAACACACCGGGGAGCTGTTTTTT
>TRBJ2-1|once|TRBV2|TRBD1
CASTQGGRVSYNEQFF
TGTGCCAGCACCCAAGGGGGCAGGGTATCCTACAATGAGCAGTTCTTC
>TRBJ1-2|.|TRBV18|.
CASSPGTGYGYTF
TGTGCCAGCTCACCGGGGACTGGATATGGCTACACCTTC
>TRBJ1-5|.|TRBV19|.
CASQTDASNQPQHF
TGTGCCAGTCAGACGGACGCTAGCAATCAGCCCCAGCATTTT
>TRBJ1-2|.|TRBV5-5|TRBD1
CASSYTGGAYGYTF
TGTGCCAGCAGTTATACAGGGGGCGCCTATGGCTACACCTTC
>TRBJ1-1|.|TRBV11-2|.
CASSLDRGEYTEAFF
TGTGCCAGCAGCTTAGATAGGGGAGAGTACACTGAAGCTTTCTTT
>TRBJ1-1|.|TRBV6-6|.
CASSYSTALNTEAFF
TGTGCCAGCAGTTACTCAACCGCCTTGAACACTGAAGCTTTCTTT
>TRBJ1-1|few|TRBV10-3|.
CAITLDLQTEAFF
TGTGCCATCACCTTGGACCTACAAACTGAAGCTTTCTTT
>TRBJ2-7|.|TRBV5-1|.
CASSDGSSYEQYF
TGCGCCAGCAGCGATGGGAGCTCCTACGAGCAGTACTTC